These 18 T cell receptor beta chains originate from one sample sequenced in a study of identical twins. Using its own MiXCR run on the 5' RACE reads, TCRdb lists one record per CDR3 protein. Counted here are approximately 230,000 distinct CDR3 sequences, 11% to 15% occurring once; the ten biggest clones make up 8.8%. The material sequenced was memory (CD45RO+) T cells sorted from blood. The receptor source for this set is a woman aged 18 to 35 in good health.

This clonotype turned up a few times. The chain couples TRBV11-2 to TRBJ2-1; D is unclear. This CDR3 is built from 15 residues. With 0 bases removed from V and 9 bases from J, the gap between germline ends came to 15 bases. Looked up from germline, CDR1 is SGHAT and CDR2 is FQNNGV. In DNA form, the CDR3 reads TGTGCCAGCAGCTTAGAGAGTGCAGCTACAAGTGAGCAGTTCTTC. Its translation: CASSLESAATSEQFF.

This CDR3 is CASTLLARRRSGGYTF. The CDR3 DNA is TGTGCCAGCACCCTCCTCGCGAGGAGGCGATCCGGTGGCTACACCTTC. This chain uses TRBV12-3 or TRBV12-4 with TRBJ1-2; unclear D gene. This CDR3 is built from 16 residues. V lost 7 bases and J lost 7, with 25 bases in between.

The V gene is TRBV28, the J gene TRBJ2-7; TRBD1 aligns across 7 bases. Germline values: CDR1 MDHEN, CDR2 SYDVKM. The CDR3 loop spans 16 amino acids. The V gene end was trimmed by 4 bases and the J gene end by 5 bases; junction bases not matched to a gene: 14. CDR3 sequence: CASSSPGQTGVDEQYF. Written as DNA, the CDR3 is TGTGCCAGCAGTTCCCCGGGACAGACGGGCGTCGACGAGCAGTACTTC.

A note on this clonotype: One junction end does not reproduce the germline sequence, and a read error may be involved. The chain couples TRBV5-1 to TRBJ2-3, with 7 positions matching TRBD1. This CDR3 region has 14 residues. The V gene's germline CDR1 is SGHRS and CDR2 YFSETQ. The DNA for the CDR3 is TGCGCCACCAGCTTGGAATTACGGGACAGCACGCAGTATTTT. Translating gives CATSLELRDSTQYF. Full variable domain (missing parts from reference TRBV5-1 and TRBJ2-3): KAGVTQTPRYLIKTRGQQVTLSCSPISGHRSVSWYQQTPGQGLQFLFEYFSETQRNKGNFPGRFSGRQFSNSRSEMNVSTLELGDSALYLCATSLELRDSTQYFGPGTRLTVL.

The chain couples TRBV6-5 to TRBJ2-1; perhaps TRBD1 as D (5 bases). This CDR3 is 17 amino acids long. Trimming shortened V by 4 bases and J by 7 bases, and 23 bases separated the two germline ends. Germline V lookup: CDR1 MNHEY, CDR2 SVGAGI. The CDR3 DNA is TGTGCCAGCAGTTCCCCGGCAGGGTTAGGGCGAGAGAATGAGCAGTTCTTC. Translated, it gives CASSSPAGLGRENEQFF.

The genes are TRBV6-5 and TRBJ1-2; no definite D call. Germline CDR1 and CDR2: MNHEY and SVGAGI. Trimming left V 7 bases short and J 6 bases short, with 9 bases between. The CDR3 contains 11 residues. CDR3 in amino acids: CASNPGDGYTF. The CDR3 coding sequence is TGTGCCAGCAACCCTGGAGATGGCTACACCTTC.

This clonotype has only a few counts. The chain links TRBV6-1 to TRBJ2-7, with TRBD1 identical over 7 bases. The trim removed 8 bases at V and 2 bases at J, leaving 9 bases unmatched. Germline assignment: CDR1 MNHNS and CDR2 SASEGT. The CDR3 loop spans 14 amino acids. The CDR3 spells CASAPRTGAYEQYF. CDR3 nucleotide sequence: TGTGCCAGCGCACCCAGGACAGGCGCCTACGAGCAGTACTTC.

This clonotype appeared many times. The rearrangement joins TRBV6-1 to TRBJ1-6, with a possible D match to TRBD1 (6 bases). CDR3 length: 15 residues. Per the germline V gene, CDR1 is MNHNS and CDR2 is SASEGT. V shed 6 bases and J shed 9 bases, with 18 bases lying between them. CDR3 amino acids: CASRSTGIGGSPLHF. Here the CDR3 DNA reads TGTGCCAGCAGATCAACAGGGATCGGTGGTTCACCCCTCCACTTT.

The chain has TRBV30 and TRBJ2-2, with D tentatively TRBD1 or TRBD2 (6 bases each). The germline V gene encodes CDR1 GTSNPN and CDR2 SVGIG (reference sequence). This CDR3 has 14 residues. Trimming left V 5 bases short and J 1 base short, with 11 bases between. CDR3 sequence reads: CAWDRGQNTGELFF. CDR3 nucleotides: TGTGCCTGGGACCGGGGGCAGAACACCGGGGAGCTGTTTTTT.

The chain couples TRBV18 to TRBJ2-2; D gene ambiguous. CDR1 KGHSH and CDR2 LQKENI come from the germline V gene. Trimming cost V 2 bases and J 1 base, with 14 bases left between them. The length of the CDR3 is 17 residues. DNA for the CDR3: TGTGCCAGCTCACCAATGGAAGTTACGGGGAACACCGGGGAGCTGTTTTTT. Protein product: CASSPMEVTGNTGELFF.

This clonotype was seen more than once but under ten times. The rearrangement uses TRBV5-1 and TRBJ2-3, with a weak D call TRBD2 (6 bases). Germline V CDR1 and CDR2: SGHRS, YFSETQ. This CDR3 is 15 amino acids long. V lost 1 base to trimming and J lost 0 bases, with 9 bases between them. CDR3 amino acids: CASSLLGTSTDTQYF. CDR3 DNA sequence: TGCGCCAGCAGCTTGCTTGGGACTAGCACAGATACGCAGTATTTT.

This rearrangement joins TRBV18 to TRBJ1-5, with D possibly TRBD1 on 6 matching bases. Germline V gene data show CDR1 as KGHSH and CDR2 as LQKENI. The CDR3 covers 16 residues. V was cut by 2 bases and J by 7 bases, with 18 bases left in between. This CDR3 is CASSPGTTGLGQPQHF. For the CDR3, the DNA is TGTGCCAGCTCACCAGGGACAACCGGCTTGGGCCAGCCCCAGCATTTT.

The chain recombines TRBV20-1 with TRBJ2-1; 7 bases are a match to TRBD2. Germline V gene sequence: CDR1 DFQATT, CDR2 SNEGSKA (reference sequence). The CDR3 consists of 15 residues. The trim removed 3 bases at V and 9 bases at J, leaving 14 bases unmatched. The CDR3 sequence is CSARGGSVGKGEQFF. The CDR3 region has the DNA TGCAGTGCTAGGGGAGGGTCAGTTGGGAAGGGTGAGCAGTTCTTC.

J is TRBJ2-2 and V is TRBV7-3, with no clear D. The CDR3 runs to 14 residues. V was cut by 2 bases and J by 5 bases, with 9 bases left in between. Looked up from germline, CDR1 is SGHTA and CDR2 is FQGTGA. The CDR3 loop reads CASSLGHQTGELFF. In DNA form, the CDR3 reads TGTGCCAGCAGCTTAGGGCATCAGACCGGGGAGCTGTTTTTT.

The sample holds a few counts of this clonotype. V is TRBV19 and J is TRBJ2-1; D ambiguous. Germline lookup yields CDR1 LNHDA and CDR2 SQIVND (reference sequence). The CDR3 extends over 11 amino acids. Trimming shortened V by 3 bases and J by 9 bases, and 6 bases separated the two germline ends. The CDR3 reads CASSMSSEQFF. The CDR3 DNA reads TGTGCCAGTAGTATGAGTTCTGAGCAGTTCTTC.

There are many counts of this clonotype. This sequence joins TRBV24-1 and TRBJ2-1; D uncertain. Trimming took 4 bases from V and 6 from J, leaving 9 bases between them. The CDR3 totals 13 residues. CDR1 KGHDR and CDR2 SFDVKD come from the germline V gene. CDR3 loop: CATSDPYTNEQFF. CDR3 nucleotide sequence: TGTGCCACCAGTGACCCCTACACCAATGAGCAGTTCTTC.

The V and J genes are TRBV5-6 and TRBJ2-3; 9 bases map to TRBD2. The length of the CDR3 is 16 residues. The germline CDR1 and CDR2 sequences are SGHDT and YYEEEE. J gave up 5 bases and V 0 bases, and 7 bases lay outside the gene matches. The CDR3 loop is CASSLELAGVGDTQYF. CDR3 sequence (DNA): TGTGCCAGCAGCTTGGAGTTAGCGGGAGTGGGAGATACGCAGTATTTT.

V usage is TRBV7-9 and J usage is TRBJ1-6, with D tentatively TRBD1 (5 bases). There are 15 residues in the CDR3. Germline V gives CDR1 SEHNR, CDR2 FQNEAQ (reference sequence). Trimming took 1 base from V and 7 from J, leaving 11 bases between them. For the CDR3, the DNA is TGTGCCAGCAGCTTAGGTCGGGGGTACAATTCACCCCTCCACTTT. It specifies CASSLGRGYNSPLHF.